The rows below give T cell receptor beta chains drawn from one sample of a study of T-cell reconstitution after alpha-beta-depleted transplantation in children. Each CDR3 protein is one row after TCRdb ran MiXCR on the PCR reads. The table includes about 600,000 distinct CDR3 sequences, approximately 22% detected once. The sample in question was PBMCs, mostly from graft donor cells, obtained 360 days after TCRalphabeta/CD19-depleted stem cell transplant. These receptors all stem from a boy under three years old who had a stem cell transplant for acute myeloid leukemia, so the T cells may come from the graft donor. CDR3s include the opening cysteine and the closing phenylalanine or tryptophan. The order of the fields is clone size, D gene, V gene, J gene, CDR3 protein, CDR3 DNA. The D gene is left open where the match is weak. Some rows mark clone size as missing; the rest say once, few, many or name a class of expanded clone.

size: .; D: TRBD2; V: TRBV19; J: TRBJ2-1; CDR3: CASSPLGAGGYNEQFF; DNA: TGTGCCAGTAGTCCGCTTGGGGCGGGGGGATACAATGAGCAGTTCTTC
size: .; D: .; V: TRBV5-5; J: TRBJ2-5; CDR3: CASRGYLTGPQETQYF; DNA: TGTGCCAGCAGGGGTTACCTTACAGGGCCCCAAGAGACCCAGTACTTC
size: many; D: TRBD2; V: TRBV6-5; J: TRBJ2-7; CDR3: CASSYSASGGSGEQYF; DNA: TGTGCCAGCAGTTACTCGGCTAGCGGGGGGTCCGGTGAGCAGTACTTC
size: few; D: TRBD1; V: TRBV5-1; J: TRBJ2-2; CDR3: CASSVGQGNTGELFF; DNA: TGCGCCAGCAGCGTGGGACAGGGTAACACCGGGGAGCTGTTTTTT
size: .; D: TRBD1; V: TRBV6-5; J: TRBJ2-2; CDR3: CASSYATGDTGELFF; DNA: TGTGCCAGCAGTTACGCTACAGGGGACACCGGGGAGCTGTTTTTT
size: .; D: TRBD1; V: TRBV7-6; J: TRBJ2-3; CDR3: CASSLTHRGTDTQYF; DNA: TGTGCCAGCAGCTTAACTCACAGGGGAACAGATACGCAGTATTTT
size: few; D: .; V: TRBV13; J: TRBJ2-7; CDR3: CASRNRRGRSYEQYF; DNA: TGTGCCAGCAGAAATCGACGGGGCAGGTCCTACGAGCAGTACTTC
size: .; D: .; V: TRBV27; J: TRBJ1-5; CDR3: CASSLFPTGSQPQHF; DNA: TGTGCCAGCAGTTTATTCCCCACAGGGAGTCAGCCCCAGCATTTT
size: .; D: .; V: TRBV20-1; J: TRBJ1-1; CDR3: CSARLGGKTEAFF; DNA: TGCAGTGCCCGCCTAGGTGGGAAGACTGAAGCTTTCTTT
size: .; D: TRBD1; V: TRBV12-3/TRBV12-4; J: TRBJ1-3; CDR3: CASARGPGNTIYF; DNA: TGTGCCAGCGCGAGGGGGCCCGGAAACACCATATATTTT
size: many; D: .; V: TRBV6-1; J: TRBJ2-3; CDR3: CASSGRTTGSFTSTDTQYF; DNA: TGTGCCAGCAGCGGGCGAACGACGGGGAGCTTCACTAGCACAGATACGCAGTATTTT
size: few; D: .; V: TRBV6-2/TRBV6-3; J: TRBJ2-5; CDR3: CASSHPAETQYF; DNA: TGTGCCAGCAGCCACCCAGCGGAGACCCAGTACTTC
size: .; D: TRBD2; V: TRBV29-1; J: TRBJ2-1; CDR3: CSVVPSGGLYNEQFF; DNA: TGCAGCGTTGTCCCCAGCGGGGGGTTATACAATGAGCAGTTCTTC
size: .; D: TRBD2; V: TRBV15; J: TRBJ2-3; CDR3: CATSDQVGRGGNTQYF; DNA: TGTGCCACCAGCGACCAAGTCGGACGGGGGGGGAATACGCAGTATTTT
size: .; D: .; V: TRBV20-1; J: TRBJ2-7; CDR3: CSARGREGYYYEQYF; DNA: TGCAGTGCTAGGGGCCGAGAGGGGTACTATTACGAGCAGTACTTC
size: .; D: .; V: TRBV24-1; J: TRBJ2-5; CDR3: CATSDFPDGQETQYF; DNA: TGTGCCACCAGTGATTTCCCCGACGGCCAAGAGACCCAGTACTTC
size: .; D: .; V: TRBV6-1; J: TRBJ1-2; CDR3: CASSISGTAIYGYTF; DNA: TGTGCCAGCAGCATCTCCGGGACCGCCATCTATGGCTACACCTTC
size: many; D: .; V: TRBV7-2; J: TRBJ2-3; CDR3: CASSLGLAFTDTQYF; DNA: TGTGCCAGCAGCTTAGGATTAGCGTTCACAGATACGCAGTATTTT
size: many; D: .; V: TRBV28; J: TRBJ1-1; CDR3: CASSLEKEAFF; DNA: TGTGCCAGCAGTCTGGAGAAGGAAGCTTTCTTT
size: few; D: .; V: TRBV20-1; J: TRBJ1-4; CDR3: CSATANEKLFF; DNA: TGCAGTGCTACCGCTAATGAAAAACTGTTTTTT
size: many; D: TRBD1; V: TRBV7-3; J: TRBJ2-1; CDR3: CASSSDRANEQFF; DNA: TGTGCCAGCAGCTCTGACAGGGCCAATGAGCAGTTCTTC
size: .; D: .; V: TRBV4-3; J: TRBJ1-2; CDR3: CASSQNGADMSGYGYTF; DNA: TGCGCCAGCAGCCAAAACGGAGCCGACATGAGTGGCTATGGCTACACCTTC
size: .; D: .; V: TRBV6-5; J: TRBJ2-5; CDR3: CASSYMGQVETQYF; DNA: TGTGCCAGCAGTTACATGGGGCAGGTGGAGACCCAGTACTTC
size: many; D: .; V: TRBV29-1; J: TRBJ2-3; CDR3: CSVEEQNTDTQYF; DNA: TGCAGCGTTGAAGAACAGAACACAGATACGCAGTATTTT
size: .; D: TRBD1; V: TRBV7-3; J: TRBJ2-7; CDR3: CASSAGQGSEQYF; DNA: TGTGCCAGCAGCGCGGGACAGGGAAGTGAGCAGTACTTC
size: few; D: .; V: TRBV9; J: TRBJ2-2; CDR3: CASSVGGAVNTGELFF; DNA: TGTGCCAGCAGCGTAGGTGGGGCGGTGAACACCGGGGAGCTGTTTTTT
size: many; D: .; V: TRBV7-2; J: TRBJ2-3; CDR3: CASSLGLVTDTQYF; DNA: TGTGCCAGCAGCTTAGGACTAGTCACAGATACGCAGTATTTT
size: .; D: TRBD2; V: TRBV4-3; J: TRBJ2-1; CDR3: CASSQDLRGGRGEQFF; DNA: TGCGCCAGCAGCCAAGATCTGCGGGGGGGCCGGGGTGAGCAGTTCTTC
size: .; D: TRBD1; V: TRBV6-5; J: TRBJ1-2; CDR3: CASSYSPGQGVPGYTF; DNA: TGTGCCAGCAGTTACTCTCCGGGACAGGGGGTTCCGGGCTACACCTTC
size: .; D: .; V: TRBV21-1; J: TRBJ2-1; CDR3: CASSKPFEQFF; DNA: TGTGCCAGCAGCAAACCCTTCGAGCAGTTCTTC
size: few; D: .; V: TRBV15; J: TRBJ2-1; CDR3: CATSRQSYNEQFF; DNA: TGTGCCACCAGCAGACAAAGTTACAATGAGCAGTTCTTC
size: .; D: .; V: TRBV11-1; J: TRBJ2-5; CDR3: CASSARPTETQYF; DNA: TGTGCCAGCAGCGCCAGACCGACGGAGACCCAGTACTTC
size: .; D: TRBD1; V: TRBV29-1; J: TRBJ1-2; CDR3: CSVHRGQGTTSGYGYTF; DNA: TGCAGCGTGCACCGAGGACAGGGAACTACTTCTGGCTATGGCTACACCTTC
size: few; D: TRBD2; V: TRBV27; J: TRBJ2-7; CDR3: CASSSLAGGRYEQYF; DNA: TGTGCCAGCAGTTCCCTAGCGGGGGGACGCTACGAGCAGTACTTC
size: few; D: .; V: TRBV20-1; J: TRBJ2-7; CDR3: CSARDSQLRTSGEQYF; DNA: TGCAGTGCTAGAGATTCTCAACTAAGGACTTCGGGCGAGCAGTACTTC
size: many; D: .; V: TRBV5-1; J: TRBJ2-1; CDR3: CASSLGTANEQFF; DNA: TGTGCCAGCAGCTTAGGAACGGCCAATGAGCAGTTCTTC
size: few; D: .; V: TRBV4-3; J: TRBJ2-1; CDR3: CASSRGTDKGNEQFF; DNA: TGCGCCAGCAGCCGAGGAACGGACAAAGGCAATGAGCAGTTCTTC
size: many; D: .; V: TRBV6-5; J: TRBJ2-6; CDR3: CASSYSGPVHGGANVLTF; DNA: TGTGCCAGCAGTTACTCGGGTCCGGTCCATGGTGGGGCCAACGTCCTGACTTTC
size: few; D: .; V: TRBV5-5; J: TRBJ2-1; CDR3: CASSLTGPYNEQFF; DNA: TGTGCCAGCAGCTTGACTGGACCCTACAATGAGCAGTTCTTC
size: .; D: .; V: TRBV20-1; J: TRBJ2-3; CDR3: CSARGWSRVIPTDTQYF; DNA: TGCAGTGCTAGAGGGTGGAGCAGAGTCATTCCCACAGATACGCAGTATTTT
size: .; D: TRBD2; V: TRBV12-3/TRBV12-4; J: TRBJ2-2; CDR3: CASRRPGLAGAGELFF; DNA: TGTGCCAGCAGGCGACCGGGACTAGCGGGTGCCGGGGAGCTGTTTTTT
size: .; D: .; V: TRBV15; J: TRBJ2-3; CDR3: CASLGHPTDTQYF; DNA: TGTGCCTCCCTAGGACACCCCACAGATACGCAGTATTTT
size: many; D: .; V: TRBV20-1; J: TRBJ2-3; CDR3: CSATLGSTDTQYF; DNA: TGCAGTGCTACTCTGGGAAGCACAGATACGCAGTATTTT
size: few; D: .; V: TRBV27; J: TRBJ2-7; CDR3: CASSFGTDSYEQYF; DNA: TGTGCCAGCAGTTTCGGCACCGACTCCTACGAGCAGTACTTC
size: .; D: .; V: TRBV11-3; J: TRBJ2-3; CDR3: CASSRSGTVNTDTQYF; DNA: TGTGCCAGCAGCCGCTCCGGGACGGTTAACACAGATACGCAGTATTTT
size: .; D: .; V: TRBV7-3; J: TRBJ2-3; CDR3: CASSFSSTNTDTQYF; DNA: TGTGCCAGCAGCTTTAGTTCGACAAACACAGATACGCAGTATTTT